Listed below are T cell receptor beta chains from one sample, sequenced in a study of cytomegalovirus exposure and HLA in healthy donors. Only in-frame clones appear in the TCRdb table, and some are missing; sequencing was by immunoSEQ multiplex PCR. Of 65,000 to 80,000 clones in the sample, roughly 80% are singletons; the top ten hold less than 25%. Sequencing input: PBMCs. The receptors were gathered from a woman aged 40-49 years in good health and CMV-seropositive. Both conserved end residues are part of each CDR3. Fields, in order: V gene, J gene, clone size, D gene, CDR3 protein, CDR3 DNA. A D gene is named only where the DNA matches it firmly. Only part of the rows carry a size: once, few, many, or a class if the clone is expanded.

V gene: TRBV7-8; J gene: TRBJ1-2; clone size: NA; D gene: NA; CDR3 protein: CASSRLQGNYGYTF; CDR3 DNA: TGTGCCAGCAGCAGGCTTCAGGGAAACTATGGCTACACCTTC
V gene: TRBV6-5; J gene: TRBJ2-1; clone size: NA; D gene: TRBD2; CDR3 protein: CATGLGPYNEQFF; CDR3 DNA: TGTGCCACCGGACTAGGTCCCTACAATGAGCAGTTCTTC
V gene: TRBV28; J gene: TRBJ2-3; clone size: NA; D gene: TRBD2; CDR3 protein: CASSLDSGRAPDTQYF; CDR3 DNA: TGTGCCAGCAGTTTGGATAGCGGGAGGGCCCCAGATACGCAGTATTTT
V gene: TRBV2; J gene: TRBJ1-1; clone size: once; D gene: NA; CDR3 protein: CASRANPTAMNTEAFF; CDR3 DNA: TGTGCCAGCAGGGCCAACCCGACAGCGATGAACACTGAAGCTTTCTTT
V gene: TRBV11-1; J gene: TRBJ1-1; clone size: NA; D gene: TRBD1; CDR3 protein: CASSLGGTGNTEAFF; CDR3 DNA: TGTGCCAGCAGCTTAGGGGGGACAGGGAACACTGAAGCTTTCTTT
V gene: TRBV7-9; J gene: TRBJ2-7; clone size: NA; D gene: NA; CDR3 protein: CASSLDRRPVDEQYF; CDR3 DNA: TGTGCCAGCAGCTTAGACCGCAGGCCTGTAGACGAGCAGTACTTC
V gene: TRBV2; J gene: TRBJ2-5; clone size: once; D gene: NA; CDR3 protein: CATGRLGAKETQYF; CDR3 DNA: TGTGCCACGGGCAGGCTAGGGGCGAAAGAGACCCAGTACTTC
V gene: TRBV6-1; J gene: TRBJ1-2; clone size: NA; D gene: NA; CDR3 protein: CASREQGIDGYTF; CDR3 DNA: TGTGCCAGCAGGGAACAGGGAATCGACGGCTACACCTTC
V gene: TRBV6-6; J gene: TRBJ1-5; clone size: NA; D gene: NA; CDR3 protein: CASGEGIWPQHF; CDR3 DNA: TGTGCCAGCGGCGAGGGAATCTGGCCCCAGCATTTT
V gene: TRBV28; J gene: TRBJ2-5; clone size: NA; D gene: NA; CDR3 protein: CASSFGPGSETQYF; CDR3 DNA: TGTGCCAGCAGTTTTGGGCCGGGATCAGAGACCCAGTACTTC
V gene: TRBV6-1; J gene: TRBJ1-1; clone size: NA; D gene: NA; CDR3 protein: CASSERRGGTEAFF; CDR3 DNA: TGTGCCAGCAGTGAAAGGAGGGGTGGCACTGAAGCTTTCTTT
V gene: TRBV6-5; J gene: TRBJ2-7; clone size: few; D gene: TRBD1; CDR3 protein: CASSSRDRGLYEQYF; CDR3 DNA: TGTGCCAGCAGTTCCCGGGACAGGGGCCTCTACGAGCAGTACTTC
V gene: TRBV5-4; J gene: TRBJ1-2; clone size: NA; D gene: NA; CDR3 protein: CASSFSVGMYGYTF; CDR3 DNA: TGTGCCAGCAGCTTCTCGGTCGGGATGTATGGCTACACCTTC
V gene: TRBV6-5; J gene: TRBJ2-7; clone size: NA; D gene: NA; CDR3 protein: CASTSPEGAREQYF; CDR3 DNA: TGTGCCAGCACTTCGCCGGAGGGGGCGCGGGAGCAGTACTTC
V gene: TRBV10-2; J gene: TRBJ2-7; clone size: few; D gene: TRBD1; CDR3 protein: CASSDPGQGASYEQYF; CDR3 DNA: TGCGCCAGCAGTGATCCGGGACAGGGGGCATCCTACGAGCAGTACTTC
V gene: TRBV6-5; J gene: TRBJ2-5; clone size: NA; D gene: TRBD1; CDR3 protein: CASSYSTGGLTQYF; CDR3 DNA: TGTGCCAGCAGTTACTCTACAGGGGGTCTGACCCAGTACTTC
V gene: TRBV28; J gene: TRBJ1-4; clone size: NA; D gene: TRBD1; CDR3 protein: CASRKGGTGGEKLFF; CDR3 DNA: TGTGCCAGCAGGAAAGGGGGGACAGGGGGAGAAAAACTGTTTTTT
V gene: TRBV7-9; J gene: TRBJ1-2; clone size: NA; D gene: NA; CDR3 protein: CASSFEAAVKSGYTF; CDR3 DNA: TGTGCCAGCAGTTTTGAAGCGGCAGTCAAGTCCGGCTACACCTTC
V gene: TRBV9; J gene: TRBJ2-3; clone size: NA; D gene: NA; CDR3 protein: CASSVGVQGKDTQYF; CDR3 DNA: TGTGCCAGCAGCGTAGGGGTACAGGGAAAAGATACGCAGTATTTT
V gene: TRBV30; J gene: TRBJ2-1; clone size: NA; D gene: TRBD2; CDR3 protein: CAWSPKTSEQFF; CDR3 DNA: TGTGCCTGGAGCCCCAAGACTAGCGAGCAGTTCTTC
V gene: TRBV29-1; J gene: TRBJ2-7; clone size: NA; D gene: TRBD1; CDR3 protein: CSVRTGPYEQYF; CDR3 DNA: TGCAGCGTTCGGACAGGTCCCTACGAGCAGTACTTC
V gene: TRBV7-6; J gene: TRBJ2-1; clone size: once; D gene: TRBD2; CDR3 protein: CASSLQLGTINEQFF; CDR3 DNA: TGTGCCAGCAGCTTACAGCTCGGGACTATCAATGAGCAGTTCTTC
V gene: TRBV6-4; J gene: TRBJ1-4; clone size: NA; D gene: NA; CDR3 protein: CASSPTGKGDEKLFF; CDR3 DNA: TGTGCCAGCAGTCCTACAGGGAAGGGGGATGAAAAACTGTTTTTT
V gene: TRBV4-1; J gene: TRBJ2-7; clone size: few; D gene: TRBD2; CDR3 protein: CASSTQAGEGYEQYF; CDR3 DNA: TGCGCCAGCAGCACGCAAGCGGGAGAGGGGTACGAGCAGTACTTC
V gene: TRBV6-5; J gene: TRBJ1-2; clone size: NA; D gene: NA; CDR3 protein: CASSYDFYGEGYTF; CDR3 DNA: TGTGCCAGCAGTTACGATTTCTACGGGGAAGGCTACACCTTC
V gene: TRBV28; J gene: TRBJ1-2; clone size: NA; D gene: NA; CDR3 protein: CASSLMVSGYGYTF; CDR3 DNA: TGTGCCAGCAGTTTAATGGTCAGCGGCTATGGCTACACCTTC
V gene: TRBV30; J gene: TRBJ2-7; clone size: few; D gene: NA; CDR3 protein: CAWSGGVYEQYF; CDR3 DNA: TGTGCCTGGAGTGGGGGGGTCTACGAGCAGTACTTC
V gene: TRBV5-6; J gene: TRBJ1-6; clone size: once; D gene: NA; CDR3 protein: CASSQQGNYNSPLHF; CDR3 DNA: TGTGCCAGCAGCCAACAGGGAAACTATAATTCACCCCTCCACTTT
V gene: TRBV5-6; J gene: TRBJ1-4; clone size: NA; D gene: NA; CDR3 protein: CASSPGQITYPNEKLFF; CDR3 DNA: TGTGCCAGCAGCCCCGGACAGATCACCTACCCTAATGAAAAACTGTTTTTT
V gene: TRBV5-1; J gene: TRBJ2-7; clone size: NA; D gene: NA; CDR3 protein: CASSPSQTLYEQYF; CDR3 DNA: TGCGCCAGCAGCCCCTCTCAGACACTTTACGAGCAGTACTTC
V gene: TRBV29-1; J gene: TRBJ1-2; clone size: NA; D gene: NA; CDR3 protein: CSVDQGTNYGYTF; CDR3 DNA: TGCAGCGTTGACCAGGGAACCAACTATGGCTACACCTTC
V gene: TRBV19; J gene: TRBJ2-6; clone size: NA; D gene: NA; CDR3 protein: CASSIGRGRSGANVLTF; CDR3 DNA: TGTGCCAGTAGTATAGGCAGGGGGAGGTCTGGGGCCAACGTCCTGACTTTC
V gene: TRBV11-2; J gene: TRBJ2-7; clone size: NA; D gene: TRBD1; CDR3 protein: CASSNLKTGRPYEQYF; CDR3 DNA: TGTGCCAGCAGCAACCTGAAGACAGGGCGACCCTACGAGCAGTACTTC
V gene: TRBV5-1; J gene: TRBJ2-1; clone size: NA; D gene: NA; CDR3 protein: CASSLAAGSYNEQFF; CDR3 DNA: TGCGCCAGCAGCTTGGCGGCGGGATCCTACAATGAGCAGTTCTTC
V gene: TRBV16; J gene: TRBJ1-5; clone size: NA; D gene: TRBD1; CDR3 protein: CASSHSTGPNQPQHF; CDR3 DNA: TGTGCCAGCAGCCACTCGACAGGGCCTAATCAGCCCCAGCATTTT
V gene: TRBV5-1; J gene: TRBJ1-5; clone size: NA; D gene: NA; CDR3 protein: CASSLVVGQPQHF; CDR3 DNA: TGCGCCAGCAGCTTGGTAGTTGGTCAGCCCCAGCATTTT
V gene: TRBV25-1; J gene: TRBJ2-1; clone size: NA; D gene: TRBD2; CDR3 protein: CASRAGGGNNEQFF; CDR3 DNA: TGTGCCAGTAGGGCGGGAGGGGGAAACAATGAGCAGTTCTTC
V gene: TRBV21-1; J gene: TRBJ2-7; clone size: once; D gene: NA; CDR3 protein: CASSKVGTVGKEQYF; CDR3 DNA: TGTGCCAGCAGCAAAGTAGGGACAGTAGGTAAGGAGCAGTACTTC
V gene: TRBV28; J gene: TRBJ2-7; clone size: once; D gene: NA; CDR3 protein: CASSLSLRPGEQYF; CDR3 DNA: TGTGCCAGCAGTTTATCCCTTCGACCGGGGGAGCAGTACTTC
V gene: TRBV6-8; J gene: TRBJ2-1; clone size: NA; D gene: NA; CDR3 protein: CASSFTHRELYNEQFF; CDR3 DNA: TGTGCCAGCAGTTTCACCCACAGGGAATTATACAATGAGCAGTTCTTC
V gene: TRBV5-1; J gene: TRBJ2-1; clone size: NA; D gene: NA; CDR3 protein: CASSARRVRSYNEQFF; CDR3 DNA: TGCGCCAGCAGCGCGAGACGGGTCCGCTCCTACAATGAGCAGTTCTTC
V gene: TRBV6-5; J gene: TRBJ2-5; clone size: NA; D gene: NA; CDR3 protein: CASSYSGYYETQYF; CDR3 DNA: TGTGCCAGCAGTTACTCTGGCTACTACGAGACCCAGTACTTC
V gene: TRBV7-2; J gene: TRBJ2-7; clone size: NA; D gene: TRBD1; CDR3 protein: CASSLGTGTYEQYF; CDR3 DNA: TGTGCCAGCAGCTTAGGGACAGGGACCTACGAGCAGTACTTC
V gene: TRBV1; J gene: TRBJ2-1; clone size: NA; D gene: NA; CDR3 protein: CTSSQDPSDREVSASYNEQFF; CDR3 DNA: TGCACCAGCAGCCAAGACCCTTCCGACAGGGAAGTTAGCGCCTCCTACAATGAGCAGTTCTTC
V gene: TRBV5-1; J gene: TRBJ2-2; clone size: NA; D gene: NA; CDR3 protein: CASSLVAGTGELFF; CDR3 DNA: TGCGCCAGCAGCTTGGTAGCTGGCACCGGGGAGCTGTTTTTT
V gene: TRBV30; J gene: TRBJ2-7; clone size: NA; D gene: NA; CDR3 protein: CAWSKGSAYEQYF; CDR3 DNA: TGTGCCTGGAGTAAGGGGTCTGCCTACGAGCAGTACTTC
V gene: TRBV7-9; J gene: TRBJ2-1; clone size: NA; D gene: NA; CDR3 protein: CASSLARDEQFF; CDR3 DNA: TGTGCCAGCAGCTTAGCGAGGGATGAGCAGTTCTTC
V gene: TRBV15; J gene: TRBJ1-5; clone size: NA; D gene: NA; CDR3 protein: CATSGRTVSNQPQHF; CDR3 DNA: TGTGCCACCAGCGGCAGGACAGTTAGCAATCAGCCCCAGCATTTT
V gene: TRBV7-2; J gene: TRBJ2-1; clone size: NA; D gene: TRBD2; CDR3 protein: CASSRLAGGAYNEQFF; CDR3 DNA: TGTGCCAGCAGCAGGCTAGCGGGAGGTGCCTACAATGAGCAGTTCTTC
V gene: TRBV5-4; J gene: TRBJ2-1; clone size: NA; D gene: TRBD2; CDR3 protein: CASSSQREQINEQFF; CDR3 DNA: TGTGCCAGCAGCTCTCAGCGGGAGCAAATCAATGAGCAGTTCTTC
V gene: TRBV27; J gene: TRBJ2-7; clone size: NA; D gene: TRBD1; CDR3 protein: CASSLDQGAYEQYF; CDR3 DNA: TGTGCCAGCAGTTTAGATCAGGGGGCCTACGAGCAGTACTTC
V gene: TRBV5-1; J gene: TRBJ2-1; clone size: NA; D gene: TRBD2; CDR3 protein: CASSLFSGGAGEQFF; CDR3 DNA: TGCGCCAGCAGCTTATTTAGCGGGGGGGCAGGTGAGCAGTTCTTC
V gene: TRBV5-4; J gene: TRBJ2-1; clone size: NA; D gene: NA; CDR3 protein: CASSLTLNNEQFF; CDR3 DNA: TGTGCCAGCAGCTTGACTTTAAACAATGAGCAGTTCTTC
V gene: TRBV25-1; J gene: TRBJ1-3; clone size: NA; D gene: NA; CDR3 protein: CASSELAGANSGNTIYF; CDR3 DNA: TGTGCCAGCAGTGAACTCGCAGGGGCCAACTCTGGAAACACCATATATTTT